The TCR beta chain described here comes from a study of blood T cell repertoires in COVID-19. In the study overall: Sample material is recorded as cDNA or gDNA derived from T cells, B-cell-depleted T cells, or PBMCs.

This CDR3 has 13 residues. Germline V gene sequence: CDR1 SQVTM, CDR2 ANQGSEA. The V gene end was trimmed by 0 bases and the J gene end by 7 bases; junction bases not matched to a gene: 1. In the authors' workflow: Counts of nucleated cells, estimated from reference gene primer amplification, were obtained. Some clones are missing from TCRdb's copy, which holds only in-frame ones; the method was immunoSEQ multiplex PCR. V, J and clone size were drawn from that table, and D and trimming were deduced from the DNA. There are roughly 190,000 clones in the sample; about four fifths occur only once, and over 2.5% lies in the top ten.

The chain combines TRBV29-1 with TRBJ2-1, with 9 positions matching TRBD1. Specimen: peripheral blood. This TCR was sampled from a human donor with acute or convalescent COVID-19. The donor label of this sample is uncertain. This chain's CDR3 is CSVEETGGNEQFF. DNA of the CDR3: TGCAGCGTTGAAGAGACAGGGGGGAATGAGCAGTTCTTC.